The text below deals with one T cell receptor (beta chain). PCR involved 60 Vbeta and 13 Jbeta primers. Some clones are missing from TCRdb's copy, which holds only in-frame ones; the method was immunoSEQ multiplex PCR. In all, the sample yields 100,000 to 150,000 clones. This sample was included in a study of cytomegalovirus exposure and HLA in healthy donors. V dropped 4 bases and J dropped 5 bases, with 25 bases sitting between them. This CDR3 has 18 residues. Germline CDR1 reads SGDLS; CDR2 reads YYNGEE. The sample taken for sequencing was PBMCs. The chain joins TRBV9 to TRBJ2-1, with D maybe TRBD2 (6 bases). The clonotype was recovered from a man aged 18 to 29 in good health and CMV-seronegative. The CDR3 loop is CASSPQEGSGHKNNEQFF. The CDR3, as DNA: TGTGCCAGCAGCCCGCAAGAGGGTAGCGGACACAAGAACAATGAGCAGTTCTTC.